A selection of T cell receptor beta chains follows, all from one sample in a study of CD8 T cells in Susac syndrome. Via MiXCR, TCRdb re-called the immunoSEQ multiplex PCR reads, giving one row per CDR3 protein. The sample shows under 200,000 distinct CDR3 sequences, roughly 90% of them seen only once. The source material was CD4+ T cells from PBMCs. All receptors come from a human donor with Susac syndrome. The CDR3 runs from the conserved cysteine through the conserved F or W. A D gene is named only where the DNA matches it firmly. Clone sizes are given selectively: once, few, many, or a class where the clone is expanded.

d_gene	j_gene	v_gene	abundance	CDR3nt	CDR3aa
.	TRBJ2-2	TRBV7-7	.	TGTGCTAGCAGCTTGATTCCCGCGAGCTCCACCGGGGAGCTGTTTTTT	CASSLIPASSTGELFF
.	TRBJ2-2	TRBV19	.	TGTGCCAGTAGTACAGGGTGGGGCACCGGGGAGCTGTTTTTT	CASSTGWGTGELFF
TRBD1	TRBJ1-6	TRBV3-1	.	TGTGCCAGCAGCCGGTCCCCCGGGACAGAGCCTAATTCACCCCTCCACTTT	CASSRSPGTEPNSPLHF
TRBD2	TRBJ2-5	TRBV20-1	.	TGCAGTGTAACGGGAGTGGGGGGGGAGACCCAGTACTTC	CSVTGVGGETQYF
TRBD1	TRBJ2-3	TRBV5-6	.	TGTGCCAGCAGCATAGGACAGGGGGCTATGGATACGCAGTATTTT	CASSIGQGAMDTQYF
.	TRBJ2-7	TRBV5-1	.	TGCGCCAGCAGACAGGGGCCCGGGACTTACGACGAGCAGTACTTC	CASRQGPGTYDEQYF
.	TRBJ1-2	TRBV30	.	TGTGCCTGGTCATCCGTACAGGGATATGGCTACACCTTC	CAWSSVQGYGYTF
.	TRBJ1-1	TRBV30	.	TGTGCCTGGAGTGCTCAACAGGGAGTCGGCACTGAAGCTTTCTTT	CAWSAQQGVGTEAFF
.	TRBJ1-4	TRBV2	.	TGTGCCTGCATACCAGGGATAGAAGGCGAAAAACTGTTTTTT	CACIPGIEGEKLFF
TRBD2	TRBJ2-3	TRBV12-3/TRBV12-4	.	TGTGCCAGCCAAACTAGCGGGAGCACAGATACGCAGTATTTT	CASQTSGSTDTQYF
.	TRBJ2-7	TRBV6-5	.	TGTGCCAGCAGTTACTCAGGGGCCTTTGGACGAAACGAGCAGTACTTC	CASSYSGAFGRNEQYF
.	TRBJ2-7	TRBV3-1	.	TGTGCCAGCAGCCAAGATCTGGGAGGGGGAGTTCGCCCCTACGAGCAGTACTTC	CASSQDLGGGVRPYEQYF
.	TRBJ2-5	TRBV20-1	.	TGCAGTGCTAGAGATCGGCAGGACCAAGAGACCCAGTACTTC	CSARDRQDQETQYF
TRBD1	TRBJ1-6	TRBV9	.	TGTGCCAGCAGCGTAGATGGGACAGGGAATAATTCACCCCTCCACTTT	CASSVDGTGNNSPLHF
.	TRBJ2-3	TRBV28	once	TGTGCCAGCAGGGCGGAGAGCACATATACGCAGTATTTT	CASRAESTYTQYF
.	TRBJ1-1	TRBV5-1	.	TGCGCCAGCAGGGTATCACGAGTGGGGGGCACTGAAGCTTTCTTT	CASRVSRVGGTEAFF
.	TRBJ2-1	TRBV7-2	.	TGTGCCAGCAGCTTATCCAGCGACCACAATGAGCAGTTCTTC	CASSLSSDHNEQFF
.	TRBJ1-1	TRBV28	.	TGTGCCAGCATAGAGAACACTGAAGCTTTCTTT	CASIENTEAFF
.	TRBJ2-2	TRBV12-5	.	TGTGCTAGTGGTTTGGCAGGGTCGAAGTACACCGGGGAGCTGTTTTTT	CASGLAGSKYTGELFF
TRBD2	TRBJ2-1	TRBV9	.	TGTGCCAGCAGCGTAGGGGCTAGCGGGCCCTACAATGAGCAGTTCTTC	CASSVGASGPYNEQFF
.	TRBJ2-7	TRBV27	.	TGTGCCAGCAGTTCCAACAGAAACTACGAGCAGTACTTC	CASSSNRNYEQYF
TRBD1	TRBJ2-2	TRBV7-3	once	TGTGCCAGCACCAAAACCGGGACAGCGAACACCGGGGAGCTGTTTTTT	CASTKTGTANTGELFF
.	TRBJ2-1	TRBV5-4	.	TGTGCCAGCAGCTTGGGCAGGGAGTACAATGAGCAGTTCTTC	CASSLGREYNEQFF
.	TRBJ2-2	TRBV27	.	TGTGCCAGCAGTTTACGAGGGAGAGACACCGGGGAGCTGTTTTTT	CASSLRGRDTGELFF
.	TRBJ1-2	TRBV12-3/TRBV12-4	once	TGTGCCAGCAGTTTAATCCTTAACTATGGCTACACCTTC	CASSLILNYGYTF
.	TRBJ1-1	TRBV6-6	.	TGTGCCAGCAGCCTCCTGGAGTCTGAAGCTTTCTTT	CASSLLESEAFF
TRBD1	TRBJ2-7	TRBV7-3	.	TGTGCCAGCAGCTTAGGTGGGACAGGGGATTTCCACGAGCAGTACTTC	CASSLGGTGDFHEQYF
TRBD2	TRBJ2-3	TRBV12-3/TRBV12-4	.	TGTGCCAGCAGCCTTCAAGGGCATAGCGGGGTACGCGATACGCAGTATTTT	CASSLQGHSGVRDTQYF
TRBD2	TRBJ2-3	TRBV20-1	.	TGCAGTGCTAGTAGACTAGCGGATTCAGATACGCAGTATTTT	CSASRLADSDTQYF
.	TRBJ1-2	TRBV4-2	.	TGTGCCAGCAGCCAAGAATTCCGGGCGACAACCCCATATGGCTACACCTTC	CASSQEFRATTPYGYTF
.	TRBJ1-2	TRBV5-1	.	TGCGCCAGCAGCTTGGCCCGCGACAGATATAACTATGGCTACACCTTC	CASSLARDRYNYGYTF
TRBD2	TRBJ2-1	TRBV12-3/TRBV12-4	.	TGTGCCAGCAGTTTAGACATTAGGACTAGCGGGGGGACGAGCTCCTACAATGAGCAGTTCTTC	CASSLDIRTSGGTSSYNEQFF
TRBD2	TRBJ2-1	TRBV6-2/TRBV6-3	few	TGTGCCAGCAGTCACCCTAGCGGAGACCAGTTCTTC	CASSHPSGDQFF
TRBD2	TRBJ2-1	TRBV5-1	.	TGCGCCAGCAGCTTCTCCAGCGGGAGATCCCTAAATGAGCAGTTCTTC	CASSFSSGRSLNEQFF
.	TRBJ1-1	TRBV25-1	once	TGTGCCAGCAGACCGGACAAAAACACTGAAGCTTTCTTT	CASRPDKNTEAFF
.	TRBJ1-6	TRBV4-1	.	TGCGCCAGCAGCCAAGATCCGTCGGGATCACCCCTCCACTTT	CASSQDPSGSPLHF
.	TRBJ2-1	TRBV29-1	.	TGCAGCGTTGGGGTGGGTGGCAATGAGCAGTTCTTC	CSVGVGGNEQFF
.	TRBJ2-7	TRBV2	few	TGTGCCAGCACCCGTACAACCGAGCAGTACTTC	CASTRTTEQYF
.	TRBJ1-2	TRBV2	.	TGTGCCAGCAGTGTGGCTTCAGGCAGTACGGGCTACACCTTC	CASSVASGSTGYTF
.	TRBJ1-2	TRBV12-3/TRBV12-4	.	TGTGCCTCCAGTAGAGGCGGCTATGGCTACACCTTC	CASSRGGYGYTF
.	TRBJ1-2	TRBV12-3/TRBV12-4	.	TGTGCCAGCAAGGGCCAGGGGATGAACTATGGCTACACCTTC	CASKGQGMNYGYTF
.	TRBJ1-2	TRBV6-5	.	TGTGCCAGCAGTTACTCGGCTGGGAATGGCTACACCTTC	CASSYSAGNGYTF
.	TRBJ1-5	TRBV29-1	.	TGCAGCGTTGCAGTGGGGTCAGGGTCCCATCAGCCCCAGCATTTT	CSVAVGSGSHQPQHF
TRBD2	TRBJ2-7	TRBV15	.	TGTGCCACCAGCTGGGGACTAGCGGGGCCCTACGAGCAGTACTTC	CATSWGLAGPYEQYF
.	TRBJ1-2	TRBV18	once	TGTGCCAGCTCACCCAGGGATGGATTCAACTATGGCTACACCTTC	CASSPRDGFNYGYTF
.	TRBJ2-3	TRBV12-5	.	TGTGCTAGAAACCTAAGCGATCCCGGCACAGATACGCAGTATTTT	CARNLSDPGTDTQYF
TRBD2	TRBJ2-1	TRBV5-4	.	TGTGCCAGCAGCCTGTATAGCGGGAGTTATGAGCAGTTCTTC	CASSLYSGSYEQFF
.	TRBJ2-2	TRBV5-1	.	TGCGCCAGCAGCTTCAGGGTTCAGGAACCGAACACCGGGGAGCTGTTTTTT	CASSFRVQEPNTGELFF
.	TRBJ2-3	TRBV10-3	.	TGTGCCATCAGTGGGGTCGCAGCAGATACGCAGTATTTT	CAISGVAADTQYF
.	TRBJ1-2	TRBV30	.	TGTGCCTGGAGTCAGTCGAGGGGTGGCGGCTACACCTTC	CAWSQSRGGGYTF
TRBD1	TRBJ1-1	TRBV20-1	.	TGCAGTCCAACAGGGGGCTCCAACACTGAAGCTTTCTTT	CSPTGGSNTEAFF
.	TRBJ1-5	TRBV20-1	.	TGCAGTGCTAGAGATCGCGGGGGTAGGCAGCCCCAGCATTTT	CSARDRGGRQPQHF
TRBD1	TRBJ1-1	TRBV12-3/TRBV12-4	once	TGTGCCAGCATTAGGACAGGGGTTATGAACACTGAAGCTTTCTTT	CASIRTGVMNTEAFF
.	TRBJ2-3	TRBV27	.	TGTGCCAGTACCCCAGATACGCAGTATTTT	CASTPDTQYF